The rows below give T cell receptor beta chains drawn from one sample of a study of T cells in Graves' hyperthyroidism and ophthalmopathy. TCRdb re-derived calls from the multiplex PCR reads in MiXCR, one entry per CDR3 protein. Counted here are approximately 320,000 distinct CDR3 sequences, roughly 15% occurring once; the ten biggest clones make up around a third. The sequencing input was blood. All receptors come from a man younger than 45 with Graves' hyperthyroidism. CDR3s leave out the opening cysteine and the closing phenylalanine or tryptophan.

v_call: TRBV20-1
cdr3_length: 14
j_call: TRBJ2-7
cdr3_aa: SGGTYRQGATYEQY

v_call: TRBV29-1
cdr3_length: 10
j_call: TRBJ2-7
cdr3_aa: SVVGSSYEQY

v_call: TRBV4-2
cdr3_length: 14
j_call: TRBJ2-3
cdr3_aa: ASSQEREERTDTQY

v_call: TRBV12-3/TRBV12-4
cdr3_length: 12
j_call: TRBJ1-1
cdr3_aa: ASSLGPAHTEAF

v_call: TRBV5-1
cdr3_length: 11
j_call: TRBJ1-2
cdr3_aa: ASSWTGGHGYT

v_call: TRBV12-3/TRBV12-4
cdr3_length: 10
j_call: TRBJ1-2
cdr3_aa: ASRNLEYGYT

v_call: TRBV28
cdr3_length: 11
j_call: TRBJ1-2
cdr3_aa: ASRGGTSYGYT

v_call: TRBV5-1
cdr3_length: 13
j_call: TRBJ1-1
cdr3_aa: ASSSRQGVNTEAF

v_call: TRBV11-2
cdr3_length: 14
j_call: TRBJ1-1
cdr3_aa: ASRPLTGVDGTEAF

v_call: TRBV20-1
cdr3_length: 12
j_call: TRBJ1-1
cdr3_aa: SASMTQLYTEAF

v_call: TRBV6-1
cdr3_length: 8
j_call: TRBJ1-1
cdr3_aa: ASSDSTVF

v_call: TRBV20-1
cdr3_length: 13
j_call: TRBJ2-1
cdr3_aa: SAYGPGLADNEQF

v_call: TRBV5-1
cdr3_length: 12
j_call: TRBJ1-1
cdr3_aa: ASSLRPQNTEAF

v_call: TRBV11-2
cdr3_length: 10
j_call: TRBJ1-5
cdr3_aa: ASSLEGQPQH

v_call: TRBV6-6
cdr3_length: 15
j_call: TRBJ2-5
cdr3_aa: ASSYPRGRGDQETQY

v_call: TRBV12-3/TRBV12-4
cdr3_length: 12
j_call: TRBJ1-2
cdr3_aa: ASSRTGGDGGYT

v_call: TRBV19
cdr3_length: 14
j_call: TRBJ2-7
cdr3_aa: ASSKTGTMPAYEQY

v_call: TRBV12-3/TRBV12-4
cdr3_length: 12
j_call: TRBJ1-3
cdr3_aa: ASSLTEAGNTIY

v_call: TRBV18
cdr3_length: 13
j_call: TRBJ2-7
cdr3_aa: ASSPASGRGREQY

v_call: TRBV7-3
cdr3_length: 13
j_call: TRBJ2-1
cdr3_aa: ASSSTISSYNEQF

v_call: TRBV28
cdr3_length: 11
j_call: TRBJ2-7
cdr3_aa: ASCRSAGGEQY

v_call: TRBV20-1
cdr3_length: 13
j_call: TRBJ2-7
cdr3_aa: SARDSGGSSYEQY

v_call: TRBV7-9
cdr3_length: 12
j_call: TRBJ2-7
cdr3_aa: ASSSAGTSYEQY

v_call: TRBV3-1
cdr3_length: 15
j_call: TRBJ1-1
cdr3_aa: ASSQPSSAQGHTEAF

v_call: TRBV4-2
cdr3_length: 20
j_call: TRBJ2-6
cdr3_aa: ASSQEIYTPGRIPSGANVLT

v_call: TRBV12-3/TRBV12-4
cdr3_length: 11
j_call: TRBJ2-7
cdr3_aa: ASRITGAYEQY

v_call: TRBV20-1
cdr3_length: 11
j_call: TRBJ2-5
cdr3_aa: SPAGGTGGTQY

v_call: TRBV20-1
cdr3_length: 13
j_call: TRBJ1-2
cdr3_aa: SARDPLALNYGYT

v_call: TRBV9
cdr3_length: 14
j_call: TRBJ2-3
cdr3_aa: ASSFRTSGGTDTQY

v_call: TRBV11-3
cdr3_length: 12
j_call: TRBJ1-1
cdr3_aa: ASNLRGTGTEAF

v_call: TRBV29-1
cdr3_length: 14
j_call: TRBJ2-1
cdr3_aa: SVSTVVAPRPNEQF

v_call: TRBV5-1
cdr3_length: 12
j_call: TRBJ1-1
cdr3_aa: ASSPSGVNTEAF

v_call: TRBV6-1
cdr3_length: 11
j_call: TRBJ2-7
cdr3_aa: ASGPGVWYEQY

v_call: TRBV5-1
cdr3_length: 12
j_call: TRBJ1-4
cdr3_aa: ASSLEGANEKLF

v_call: TRBV11-2
cdr3_length: 14
j_call: TRBJ2-5
cdr3_aa: ASSSTFIRGRETQY

v_call: TRBV2
cdr3_length: 13
j_call: TRBJ1-3
cdr3_aa: ASSASTGAGNTIY

v_call: TRBV5-1
cdr3_length: 14
j_call: TRBJ1-4
cdr3_aa: ASSLGQAKGNEKLF

v_call: TRBV20-1
cdr3_length: 11
j_call: TRBJ2-5
cdr3_aa: SAPSINTETQY

v_call: TRBV12-3/TRBV12-4
cdr3_length: 13
j_call: TRBJ1-2
cdr3_aa: ASTYSGAGGYGYT

v_call: TRBV5-1
cdr3_length: 10
j_call: TRBJ1-2
cdr3_aa: ASSEDRVSYT

v_call: TRBV7-9
cdr3_length: 10
j_call: TRBJ2-2
cdr3_aa: ASSLDWGELF

v_call: TRBV20-1
cdr3_length: 10
j_call: TRBJ2-5
cdr3_aa: SAPDRKETQY

v_call: TRBV6-5
cdr3_length: 12
j_call: TRBJ2-7
cdr3_aa: ASSYPGGGYEQY

v_call: TRBV7-8
cdr3_length: 10
j_call: TRBJ2-7
cdr3_aa: ATLAGVGEQY

v_call: TRBV10-3
cdr3_length: 15
j_call: TRBJ1-6
cdr3_aa: AISVEPGTGENSPFH

v_call: TRBV11-2
cdr3_length: 12
j_call: TRBJ1-2
cdr3_aa: ASSLGGSPYGYT

v_call: TRBV29-1
cdr3_length: 10
j_call: TRBJ1-2
cdr3_aa: SVIDRNYGYT

v_call: TRBV24-1
cdr3_length: 14
j_call: TRBJ2-1
cdr3_aa: ATSDAGREGTDEQF

v_call: TRBV11-2
cdr3_length: 14
j_call: TRBJ2-7
cdr3_aa: ASSRDLAGAGNEQY